This TCR beta chain was observed in a study of cytomegalovirus exposure and HLA in healthy donors. Overall study findings and caveats: Later analysis demonstrated an association between a missense DCLRE1C variant and TCR beta V- and J-gene trimming. Rarity marked most TCR sequences, yet some public TCRs occurred in many donors. Researchers counted roughly 150 TCR beta chains as cytomegalovirus-associated. 87-base-pair reads could not separate some V segments, including TRBV6-2 and TRBV6-3.

The PCR was carried out with 60 Vbeta primers and 13 Jbeta primers. Assay: immunoSEQ multiplex PCR; the TCRdb copy retains only in-frame clones and omits some. This table holds approximately 300,000 clones, about four fifths found once. The V gene's germline CDR1 is GTSNPN and CDR2 SVGIG (reference sequence). The CDR3 has 15 amino acids. V was trimmed by 5 bases and J by 4 bases, leaving 15 bases between them. For this clone: Its cognate antigen is unknown.

Source material: PBMCs. This TCR derives from a girl under 10 years old in good health and CMV-seronegative. The genes are TRBV30 and TRBJ1-6; D perhaps matches TRBD1 (5 bases). The CDR3 DNA reads TGTGCCTGGGGACACTCGGGCTTTTATAATTCACCCCTCCACTTT. Its protein is CAWGHSGFYNSPLHF.